The clone carrying this T cell receptor (beta chain) was counted many times. What it recognizes is unknown. The data are from a study of T cells in Graves' hyperthyroidism and ophthalmopathy. On the study more broadly: Any treatment followed the collection of peripheral blood at initial diagnosis. General observations from the study: Most thyroid clonotypes expanded above 0.001 were also detected in blood.

Patients showing uncontrolled infection, other autoimmune disease, pregnancy or lactation were ineligible. Extraction of PBMCs used approximately 10 ml of fresh peripheral blood. RNA transcripts gave rise to amplified TCR beta CDR3 regions. Carried out on the TCR CDR3, a first-round RT-PCR used the HTBI primer set. TCRdb processed the multiplex PCR reads anew with MiXCR; each CDR3 protein has one entry. Seen here are approximately 710,000 distinct CDR3 sequences, 15% to 20% observed once, and the top ten hold about 14%. Sequencing used blood. The receptor was derived from a man aged 45-60 years with Graves' hyperthyroidism.

CDR3 sequence reads: CASSLSINTEAFF. CDR3 sequence (DNA): TGTGCCAGCAGTTTATCGATCAACACTGAAGCTTTCTTT. The V call is TRBV27, the J call TRBJ1-1; no reliable D call. Germline V gene sequence: CDR1 MNHEY, CDR2 SMNVEV (reference sequence). The CDR3 is 13 amino acids. Trimming removed 0 bases at V and 2 bases at J, with 4 bases between.